Each of the 10 T cell receptor beta chains below was sequenced from the same sample in a study of a mutant IDH1 vaccine in newly diagnosed glioma. These receptors' targets are unknown. Libraries were prepared by immunoSEQ multiplex PCR; TCRdb keeps only in-frame clonotypes and omits some of them. This repertoire shows 60,000 or so clones, less than 90% found once; its top ten account for 4% to 5%. Time point given: week 35, safety follow-up. One vaccine dose held 300 ug of mutant IDH1 20-mer peptide and came with topical imiquimod. Sequenced material: PBMCs, taken from a glioma patient whose treatment included an IDH1 peptide vaccine. The receptor set was obtained from a man under 40 with glioma.

The chain joins TRBV5-5 to TRBJ1-1; no clear D. Germline lookup yields CDR1 SGHKS and CDR2 YYEKEE (reference sequence). This CDR3 comprises 13 residues. Deletions cut 2 bases from V and 4 bases from J, with 9 bases between. The CDR3 coding sequence is TGTGCCAGCAGCTTTAAGGGATCCACTGAAGCTTTCTTT. Translating gives CASSFKGSTEAFF.

This rearrangement joins TRBV5-6 to TRBJ1-1, with 10 bases matching TRBD1. Trimming removed 2 bases from V and 3 bases from J; junction bases left unmatched: 1. CDR1 and CDR2 from the germline V gene are SGHDT and YYEEEE. This CDR3 comprises 14 residues. As DNA, the CDR3 is TGTGCCAGCAGCTTCGGACAGGGGGACACTGAAGCTTTCTTT. This sequence encodes CASSFGQGDTEAFF.

This chain joins TRBV14 and TRBJ2-5; tentatively, D is TRBD2 (5 bases). CDR1 is SGHDN, CDR2 FVKESK, per germline. The germline V and J ends were trimmed by 1 base and 2 bases, with 11 bases remaining between them. The CDR3 extends over 15 amino acids. The CDR3 nucleotides read TGTGCCAGCAGCCAAGTCCCGGGCGGGCAAGAGACCCAGTACTTC. It encodes CASSQVPGGQETQYF.

This clone was seen a single time. The chain links TRBV25-1 to TRBJ1-2; 8 nucleotides agree with TRBD1. Germline CDR1 reads MGHDK; CDR2 reads SYGVNS. The ends lost 6 bases at V and 9 bases at J; junction bases unmatched: 15. The CDR3 is 15 residues long. CDR3 amino acids: CASSFRDRPLWSYTF. The CDR3 nucleotides are TGTGCCAGCAGCTTCCGGGACAGGCCGCTATGGAGCTACACCTTC.

This clone was detected only once. V and J are TRBV6-1 and TRBJ1-2; 9 bases map to TRBD1. Germline loops: CDR1 MNHNS, CDR2 SASEGT. This CDR3 has 16 residues. Trimming took 1 base from V and 6 from J; bases not matched to a gene: 9. As DNA, the CDR3 is TGTGCCAGCAGTGAAGACGCGTACAGGGGGCTGGATGGCTACACCTTC. It yields the protein CASSEDAYRGLDGYTF.

The rearrangement joins TRBV11-2 to TRBJ2-7; TRBD2 agrees at 11 bases. The CDR3 is 14 residues long. V shed 3 bases, J shed 6 bases, and the junction held 4 bases outside the gene matches. The V gene's germline CDR1 is SGHAT and CDR2 FQNNGV. The CDR3 loop is CASSFLAGGVEQYF. The CDR3 nucleotides are TGTGCCAGCAGCTTTCTAGCGGGGGGAGTCGAGCAGTACTTC.

This clone was detected only once. This chain connects TRBV18 to TRBJ2-6; D is ambiguous. With 3 bases removed from V and 1 base from J, the gap between germline ends came to 10 bases. CDR1 and CDR2 from the germline V gene are KGHSH and LQKENI. This CDR3 spans 16 amino acids. The DNA of the CDR3 is TGTGCCAGCTCACCTATCCTCTCTTCTGGGGCCAACGTCCTGACTTTC. Translated: CASSPILSSGANVLTF.

The genes are TRBV9 and TRBJ2-7; D remains unclear. Between the trimmed V and J ends, which lost 0 bases and 3 bases, there was a span of 10 bases. There are 14 residues in the CDR3. Germline loops: CDR1 SGDLS, CDR2 YYNGEE. CDR3 in amino acids: CASSVGSTGYEQYF. DNA of the CDR3: TGTGCCAGCAGCGTAGGTTCCACCGGCTACGAGCAGTACTTC. Full variable domain (remainder filled in from reference TRBV9 and TRBJ2-7): DSGVTQTPKHLITATGQRVTLRCSPRSGDLSVYWYQQSLDQGLQFLIQYYNGEERAKGNILERFSAQQFPDLHSELNLSSLELGDSALYFCASSVGSTGYEQYFGPGTRLTVT.

This chain uses TRBV19 with TRBJ1-1; 7 positions match TRBD1. The CDR3 consists of 14 residues. With 3 bases clipped from V and 6 bases from J, the junction kept 7 bases outside the gene matches. Germline V gene data show CDR1 as LNHDA and CDR2 as SQIVND (reference sequence). CDR3 bases: TGTGCCAGTAGTATGACAGGGTCGGTCCCTGAAGCTTTCTTT. This gives the protein CASSMTGSVPEAFF. Together with reference TRBV19 and TRBJ1-1, the CDR3 gives the full variable domain: DGGITQSPKYLFRKEGQNVTLSCEQNLNHDAMYWYRQDPGQGLRLIYYSQIVNDFQKGDIAEGYSVSREKKESFPLTVTSAQKNPTAFYLCASSMTGSVPEAFFGQGTRLTVV.

This chain links TRBV27 with TRBJ1-2, with D perhaps matching TRBD1 (6 bases). The germline gives CDR1 MNHEY, CDR2 SMNVEV (reference sequence). Trimming removed 9 bases at V and 8 bases at J, with 16 bases between. The CDR3 is made up of 12 amino acids. The CDR3, as DNA: TGTGCCAGTGGGAACAGGGTTGGAGGCTACACCTTC. Translation: CASGNRVGGYTF.